These 5 T cell receptor beta chains were sequenced from one sample in a study of T-cell memory formation after mild COVID-19. TCRdb redid the calling of the 5' RACE reads with MiXCR, one entry per CDR3 protein. In the table there are approximately 560,000 distinct CDR3 sequences, 17% of which are singletons. The sample consisted of PBMCs or a T cell subset sorted from them (not recorded which). These receptor sequences come from an adult woman who had mild COVID-19 (a few samples of this study predate the infection). Cell type and time point are not known.

The rearrangement links TRBV4-1 to TRBJ2-5, with 11 bases fitting TRBD2. The CDR3 is made up of 17 amino acids. Germline V lookup: CDR1 MGHRA, CDR2 YSYEKL. V shed 2 bases, J shed 2 bases, and the junction held 7 bases outside the gene matches. In DNA form, the CDR3 reads TGCGCCAGCAGCCAACTCCTTAGCGGGGGGGTTCAAGAGACCCAGTACTTC. Amino acids: CASSQLLSGGVQETQYF.

V usage is TRBV20-1 and J usage is TRBJ2-5, with 7 bases aligning to TRBD2. Looked up from germline, CDR1 is DFQATT and CDR2 is SNEGSKA (reference sequence). J was trimmed by 5 bases and V by 0 bases; bases with no gene match: 6. This CDR3 contains 14 residues. This CDR3 reads CSARDGGVGETQYF. The CDR3 DNA follows: TGCAGTGCTAGAGATGGGGGGGTCGGGGAGACCCAGTACTTC.

This clonotype was counted only a few times. The CDR3 bases are TGTGCCAGCAGCTCTCATCCGGGACTAGTTGAGCAGTACTTC. It translates to CASSSHPGLVEQYF. This chain uses TRBV3-1 with TRBJ2-7; the match to TRBD2 covers 8 bases. Losses at the gene ends were 5 bases for V and 7 bases for J; bases not matched to a gene: 10. Germline V lookup: CDR1 LGHDT, CDR2 YNNKEL (reference sequence). The CDR3 is 14 amino acids.

This sequence joins TRBV27 and TRBJ1-5; the D gene is possibly TRBD1 (5 bases). CDR3 size: 15 residues. Germline loops: CDR1 MNHEY, CDR2 SMNVEV (reference sequence). The V gene lost 1 base and the J gene lost 5 bases, with 12 bases spanning the gap. This CDR3 is CASSLLGVPDQPQHF. CDR3 nucleotide sequence: TGTGCCAGCAGTTTATTAGGGGTTCCCGATCAGCCCCAGCATTTT.

V usage is TRBV30 and J usage is TRBJ2-1; 8 bases line up with TRBD2. Germline V gene lookup returns CDR1 GTSNPN and CDR2 SVGIG (reference sequence). V was clipped by 0 bases and J by 8 bases; unmatched bases: 9. The CDR3 has 15 amino acids. The CDR3 loop reads CAWSVLSGSGDEQFF. CDR3 in DNA: TGTGCCTGGAGTGTACTAAGCGGGAGTGGGGATGAGCAGTTCTTC.